One sample yielded the 25 T cell receptor beta chains listed below, sequenced in a study of read filtering for tumor transcriptome and immune sequencing (dated by TCRdb to between 2020 and 2021). Sequencer: Illumina HiSeq 4000. TCR libraries were built from about 370 ng RNA with the Immunoverse kit, using molecular barcoded adaptors covering alpha/delta and beta/gamma chains. Through fastp at Q25 and MiXCR, TCRdb rebuilt clones from the public reads, retaining in-frame beta chains. One record per CDR3 amino acid sequence lists the most common genes and DNA. For this sample there are 40,000 to 50,000 distinct CDR3 sequences; roughly 19% appear just once. Jointly, the top ten make up 15% of the sample. The sequenced sample was a population of CD138-negative cells sorted from bone marrow. Per the publication, the cell subset or site label means: bone marrow mononuclear cells depleted of CD138+ plasma/myeloma cells by negative magnetic selection. These receptor sequences come from a donor aged 40 or over with multiple myeloma.

This clonotype was seen repeatedly, ten times or more. This chain uses TRBV30 with TRBJ2-5; no clear D. The germline V gene has CDR1 GTSNPN and CDR2 SVGIG (reference sequence). There are 13 residues in the CDR3. V gave up 1 base and J gave up 3 bases, with 9 bases separating them. CDR3 sequence: CAWSESGEETQYF. Written as DNA, the CDR3 is TGTGCCTGGAGTGAGAGTGGGGAAGAGACCCAGTACTTC.

This clonotype showed up many times. No DNA is shown, since the ends of the CDR3 on it are uncertain; the CDR3 is the one TCRdb lists. The CDR3 reads CALLRANVLTF. V is TRBV19 and J is TRBJ2-6. From its first to its last residue, the CDR3 has 11 amino acids. Germline V CDR1 and CDR2: LNHDA, SQIVND (reference sequence).

This clonotype showed up many times. The chain is built from TRBV7-9 and TRBJ1-4; D ambiguous. Trimming stripped 1 base from V and 0 bases from J, with 18 bases between. The CDR3 has 19 amino acids. Germline V gene lookup returns CDR1 SEHNR and CDR2 FQNEAQ (reference sequence). CDR3 loop: CASSLEGLRTVATNEKLFF. In nucleotides, the CDR3 is TGTGCCAGCAGCTTAGAGGGATTGCGGACCGTTGCAACTAATGAAAAACTGTTTTTT.

This clonotype has a handful of counts. This chain uses TRBV4-3 with TRBJ1-3; D unclear. The V end was cut by 0 bases, the J end by 2 bases, with 14 bases between. The germline V gene encodes CDR1 LGHNA and CDR2 YSLEER. There are 17 residues in the CDR3. CDR3: CASSQEHWVLAGNTIYF. The CDR3 bases are TGCGCCAGCAGCCAAGAACATTGGGTTTTGGCTGGAAACACCATATATTTT.

This clonotype was found many times. The rearrangement uses TRBV5-1 and TRBJ2-2; the match to TRBD1 covers 7 bases. Germline loops: CDR1 SGHRS, CDR2 YFSETQ. V dropped 4 bases and J dropped 6; count of bases not matched to a gene: 6. This CDR3 contains 14 residues. The CDR3 loop is CASSLRQGAGELFF. DNA of the CDR3: TGCGCCAGCAGCCTACGGCAGGGGGCCGGGGAGCTGTTTTTT. Full variable domain (outside the CDR3, taken from reference TRBV5-1 and TRBJ2-2): KAGVTQTPRYLIKTRGQQVTLSCSPISGHRSVSWYQQTPGQGLQFLFEYFSETQRNKGNFPGRFSGRQFSNSRSEMNVSTLELGDSALYLCASSLRQGAGELFFGEGSRLTVL.

This clonotype was detected many times. The chain uses TRBV5-1 and TRBJ1-1; D remains unclear. V lost 4 bases, J lost 0 bases, and 7 bases lay in between. This CDR3 has 13 residues. Per germline, CDR1 SGHRS and CDR2 YFSETQ. CDR3 amino acids: CASSAVLNTEAFF. The CDR3 DNA follows: TGCGCCAGCAGCGCCGTTTTGAACACTGAAGCTTTCTTT.

This clonotype was picked up a small number of times. This chain joins TRBV7-9 and TRBJ2-5; the match to TRBD2 covers 9 bases. CDR1 is SEHNR and CDR2 is FQNEAQ in the germline V gene (reference sequence). The CDR3 runs 16 residues. Trimming at V came to 0 bases and at J to 2 bases, leaving 4 bases not matched to a gene. This chain's CDR3 is CASSLARLAVQETQYF. Here the CDR3 DNA reads TGTGCCAGCAGCTTAGCAAGACTAGCGGTTCAAGAGACCCAGTACTTC.

This clonotype was observed many times. The V call is TRBV6-5, the J call TRBJ1-5; TRBD1 agrees at 10 bases. Germline V gene sequence: CDR1 MNHEY, CDR2 SVGAGI. This CDR3 has 19 amino acids. With V trimmed by 5 bases and J by 5 bases, 18 bases remained unmatched. CDR3 coding DNA: TGTGCCAGCAGTCCGTTAGTCCCGGGACAGGGGAGTGGGTATCAGCCCCAGCATTTT. Amino acid sequence: CASSPLVPGQGSGYQPQHF.

This clonotype counts as medium-sized (0.01 to 0.1%). The chain employs TRBV29-1 and TRBJ2-2; no firm D call. The CDR3 sequence is 10 residues long. Germline loops: CDR1 SQVTM, CDR2 ANQGSEA. V was shortened by 5 bases and J by 5 bases, with 3 bases between the two germline ends. The CDR3 nucleotides read TGCAGCGTTCTGACCGGGGAGCTGTTTTTT. Translated: CSVLTGELFF.

This clonotype appeared many times. CDR3 region: CASSLSNHEQFF. CDR3 nucleotides: TGTGCCAGCAGTTTATCGAATCACGAGCAGTTCTTC. The gene calls are TRBV27 and TRBJ2-1; the D is unclear. The CDR3 is made up of 12 amino acids. Deletions cut 0 bases from V and 10 bases from J, with 7 bases between. Germline V gene sequence: CDR1 MNHEY, CDR2 SMNVEV (reference sequence).

In this sample, this clonotype turned up many times. This chain uses TRBV5-1 with TRBJ1-1; tentative D call: TRBD1 (5 bases). The germline V gene encodes CDR1 SGHRS and CDR2 YFSETQ. The CDR3 covers 16 residues. Trimming pared 3 bases from V and 4 bases from J, leaving 19 bases between. CDR3 nucleotide sequence: TGCGCCAGCAGCTCAACGGTGGGGGGATCGGGCACTGAAGCTTTCTTT. As protein: CASSSTVGGSGTEAFF. Complete variable domain (other parts from reference TRBV5-1 and TRBJ1-1): KAGVTQTPRYLIKTRGQQVTLSCSPISGHRSVSWYQQTPGQGLQFLFEYFSETQRNKGNFPGRFSGRQFSNSRSEMNVSTLELGDSALYLCASSSTVGGSGTEAFFGQGTRLTVV.

This clonotype was seen repeatedly, ten times or more. The chain has TRBV29-1 and TRBJ1-1, with 7 positions matching TRBD1. The CDR3 sequence is 16 residues long. The ends lost 5 bases at V and 7 bases at J; junction bases unmatched: 19. CDR1 and CDR2 from the germline V gene are SQVTM and ANQGSEA. CDR3 in DNA: TGCAGCGTTCCTCTGCCTGGGACAGTCGGCATCTATGAAGCTTTCTTT. Its translation is CSVPLPGTVGIYEAFF.

This clonotype was counted many times. This sequence joins TRBV7-3 and TRBJ2-1; 8 bases line up with TRBD2. The V gene's germline CDR1 is SGHTA and CDR2 FQGTGA. The CDR3 spans 17 residues. After removal of 5 bases from V and 0 bases from J, the junction contained 9 bases not matched to a gene. The CDR3 loop reads CASSLGIGLASYNEQFF. CDR3 bases: TGTGCCAGCAGCCTAGGAATAGGACTAGCCTCCTACAATGAGCAGTTCTTC.

In this sample, this clonotype turned up many times. V usage is TRBV7-3 and J usage is TRBJ2-3; D is possibly TRBD2 (6 bases). Germline V CDR1 and CDR2: SGHTA, FQGTGA. Trimming took 5 bases from V and 4 from J, leaving 10 bases between them. The CDR3 runs to 13 residues. This CDR3 reads CASSQGGADTQYF. In nucleotides, the CDR3 is TGTGCCAGCAGCCAAGGCGGGGCAGATACGCAGTATTTT.

This clonotype showed up many times. The chain has TRBV5-5 and TRBJ2-1; TRBD2 is a possible D gene (7 bases). CDR1 is SGHKS and CDR2 is YYEKEE in the germline V gene (reference sequence). This CDR3 is built from 18 residues. V was clipped by 3 bases and J by 7 bases, with 26 bases between them. The CDR3 region is CASSSRGGVALRRNEQFF. CDR3 in DNA: TGTGCCAGCAGCTCTAGGGGGGGGGTCGCTCTCCGCCGGAATGAGCAGTTCTTC.

This clonotype was detected many times. The chain has TRBV19 and TRBJ2-2; 9 nucleotides align to TRBD1. Germline V gene sequence: CDR1 LNHDA, CDR2 SQIVND (reference sequence). The V and J ends lost 5 bases and 6 bases, in that order; junction bases with no gene match: 7. This CDR3 spans 15 amino acids. In DNA form, the CDR3 reads TGTGCCAGTAGTCCGTACAGGGGGCTGGCCGGGGAGCTGTTTTTT. Encoded protein: CASSPYRGLAGELFF. Combining the CDR3 with reference TRBV19 and TRBJ2-2 gives the whole variable domain DGGITQSPKYLFRKEGQNVTLSCEQNLNHDAMYWYRQDPGQGLRLIYYSQIVNDFQKGDIAEGYSVSREKKESFPLTVTSAQKNPTAFYLCASSPYRGLAGELFFGEGSRLTVL.

This clonotype came up many times. This chain links TRBV2 with TRBJ1-2; D might be TRBD1 (5 bases). Germline CDR1 reads SNHLY; CDR2 reads FYNNEI. The V and J ends lost 6 bases and 0 bases respectively, with 8 bases between them. The CDR3 totals 13 residues. The CDR3 loop reads CASRGTANYGYTF. The CDR3 bases are TGTGCCAGCAGGGGGACGGCTAACTATGGCTACACCTTC.

This clonotype was recorded at least ten times. The rearrangement links TRBV5-1 to TRBJ2-7, with a weak D call TRBD2 (6 bases). In germline, CDR1 is SGHRS, CDR2 YFSETQ. This CDR3 has 15 residues. V dropped 1 base and J dropped 7 bases, with 18 bases sitting between them. CDR3 in DNA: TGCGCCAGCAGCTTGAACGGGGCGGGAAGAGGAGAGCAGTACTTC. This sequence encodes CASSLNGAGRGEQYF.

This clonotype showed up just a few times. Germline and junction disagree at one end, which may indicate a read error. The J gene is TRBJ2-5, the V gene TRBV29-1; a weak D match, TRBD1 (6 bases). The CDR3 loop spans 13 amino acids. The germline V gene encodes CDR1 SQVTM and CDR2 ANQGSEA. The CDR3 is CSVPAGAGETQYF. CDR3 in DNA: TGCAGCGTGCCCGCAGGGGCTGGGGAGACCCAGTATTTC.

This clonotype was seen at least ten times. The rearrangement joins TRBV27 to TRBJ2-6; TRBD2 aligns across 9 bases. Per the germline V gene, CDR1 is MNHEY and CDR2 is SMNVEV (reference sequence). This CDR3 has 19 amino acids. With V trimmed by 6 bases and J by 4 bases, 16 bases remained unmatched. The CDR3 coding sequence is TGTGCCAGCAGCCTTAGGTGGATAGCGGGAGAGAAGGGGGCCAACGTCCTGACTTTC. This encodes CASSLRWIAGEKGANVLTF.

This clonotype was detected many times. This sequence joins TRBV29-1 and TRBJ2-1; 13 nucleotides agree with TRBD2. CDR3 length: 15 residues. Germline values: CDR1 SQVTM, CDR2 ANQGSEA. V lost 7 bases and J lost 7; bases outside the gene matches: 10. CDR3 sequence: CSARTSGSVVNEQFF. The DNA of the CDR3 is TGCAGCGCCAGGACTAGCGGGAGCGTTGTTAATGAGCAGTTCTTC.

This clonotype was detected a few times. The chain couples TRBV7-9 to TRBJ1-1; 7 bases are a match to TRBD1. The CDR3 sequence is 11 residues long. Trimming cost V 7 bases and J 7 bases; bases outside gene matches: 3. Germline V gene lookup returns CDR1 SEHNR and CDR2 FQNEAQ (reference sequence). The chain's CDR3 is CASTGGNEAFF. CDR3 nucleotide sequence: TGTGCCAGCACAGGGGGGAATGAAGCTTTCTTT.

To note about this clonotype: Likely a read error: the CDR3 ends without its conserved phenylalanine or tryptophan. No DNA is shown, since the ends of the CDR3 on it are uncertain; the CDR3 is the one TCRdb lists. This chain links TRBV7-3 with TRBJ2-7. Ends included, the CDR3 has 14 residues. CDR1 and CDR2 (germline): SGHTA, FQGTGA. CDR3 amino acids: CASSQGGSVYEQCL.

This clonotype came up many times. V gene TRBV29-1 combines with J gene TRBJ2-5, with TRBD2 matching 8 bases. The CDR3 runs 15 residues. CDR1 and CDR2 from the germline V gene are SQVTM and ANQGSEA. Losses at the gene ends were 3 bases for V and 4 bases for J; bases not matched to a gene: 10. The CDR3 here is CSVELSGSIRETQYF. The CDR3 DNA sequence: TGCAGCGTTGAGCTAAGCGGGAGTATCCGAGAGACCCAGTACTTC. Full variable domain (missing parts from reference TRBV29-1 and TRBJ2-5): SAVISQKPSRDICQRGTSLTIQCQVDSQVTMMFWYRQQPGQSLTLIATANQGSEATYESGFVIDKFPISRPNLTFSTLTVSNMSPEDSSIYLCSVELSGSIRETQYFGPGTRLLVL.

In its sample, this clonotype is medium-sized. The J gene is TRBJ2-2, the V gene TRBV24-1; 9 bases are shared with TRBD1. The V segment lost 4 bases and the J segment 5 bases; nucleotides outside the gene matches: 7. The CDR3 covers 16 residues. Germline V CDR1 and CDR2: KGHDR, SFDVKD. The CDR3 spells CATSEPGTGRTGELFF. Written as DNA, the CDR3 is TGTGCCACCAGTGAACCCGGGACAGGGAGGACCGGGGAGCTGTTTTTT.